Listed below are T cell receptor beta chains from one sample, sequenced in a study of CD8+ T cells in alopecia areata. The repertoire was sequenced with immunoSEQ multiplex PCR; TCRdb's copy has only in-frame clones and lacks some. Found here are about 180,000 clones, approximately 50% of them singletons; the top ten hold roughly a tenth. Sequenced material: CD8+ T cells sorted from blood, taken around week 53, from a patient treated with tofacitinib. Receptors originate from a human donor with alopecia areata. Each CDR3 is given with its conserved first and last residue. D genes are given only for firm matches. Size is omitted from some rows. Given values are once, few, many or a class for expanded clones.

size: .
D: .
V: TRBV14
J: TRBJ2-7
DNA: TGTGCCAGCAGCCTCAACAGGGACTTCCTCTACGAGCAGTACTTC
CDR3: CASSLNRDFLYEQYF

size: .
D: .
V: TRBV4-3
J: TRBJ1-1
DNA: TGCGCCAGCAGCCAAGATCCCTCCGGTGAAGCTTTCTTT
CDR3: CASSQDPSGEAFF

size: .
D: .
V: TRBV7-9
J: TRBJ1-2
DNA: TGTGCCAGCAGCTTAGCGGCCTATGGCTACACCTTC
CDR3: CASSLAAYGYTF

size: .
D: .
V: TRBV5-6
J: TRBJ2-7
DNA: TGTGCCAGCAGCGAGTCAACAGGGAACTACGAGCAGTACTTC
CDR3: CASSESTGNYEQYF

size: few
D: .
V: TRBV2
J: TRBJ1-2
DNA: TGTGCCAGCAGTGAATCTCTCGGGAGCTATACCTATAACTATGGCTACACCTTC
CDR3: CASSESLGSYTYNYGYTF

size: .
D: .
V: TRBV30
J: TRBJ1-1
DNA: TGTGCCTGGAGTATGAACACTGAAGCTTTCTTT
CDR3: CAWSMNTEAFF

size: few
D: .
V: TRBV19
J: TRBJ1-1
DNA: TGTGCCAGTAGTATGGGCCGAGGGAGCACTGAAGCTTTCTTT
CDR3: CASSMGRGSTEAFF

size: few
D: .
V: TRBV27
J: TRBJ2-7
DNA: TGTGCCAGCAGTTCCACCCCCAGGGGTTTGGGCGAGCAGTACTTC
CDR3: CASSSTPRGLGEQYF

size: .
D: .
V: TRBV5-6
J: TRBJ2-7
DNA: TGTGCCAGCAACCCGGGGCCTACCTACGAGCAGTACTTC
CDR3: CASNPGPTYEQYF

size: .
D: TRBD2
V: TRBV2
J: TRBJ2-5
DNA: TGTGCCAGCAGTGCTAGCGGGGGGAGCCAAGAGACCCAGTACTTC
CDR3: CASSASGGSQETQYF

size: .
D: .
V: TRBV11-2
J: TRBJ2-7
DNA: TGTGCCAGCAGCTTGGGGGGAGCGAGCTCCTACGAGCAGTACTTC
CDR3: CASSLGGASSYEQYF

size: .
D: .
V: TRBV6-1
J: TRBJ2-6
DNA: TGTGCCAGCAGTATTCACAGCTCTGGGGCCAACGTCCTGACTTTC
CDR3: CASSIHSSGANVLTF

size: .
D: TRBD1
V: TRBV9
J: TRBJ1-1
DNA: TGTGCCAGCAGCGCACCCGGGACAGGGAACACTGAAGCTTTCTTT
CDR3: CASSAPGTGNTEAFF

size: .
D: TRBD1
V: TRBV5-1
J: TRBJ1-6
DNA: TGCGCCAGCAGCCTGGACAGGGTCGGTTCACCCCTCCACTTT
CDR3: CASSLDRVGSPLHF

size: few
D: .
V: TRBV29-1
J: TRBJ1-5
DNA: TGCAGCGTTGTACTCGGACTCAATCAGCCCCAGCATTTT
CDR3: CSVVLGLNQPQHF

size: few
D: .
V: TRBV5-1
J: TRBJ1-5
DNA: TGCGCCAGCAGCTTGGCAGGCCTAAGCAATCAGCCCCAGCATTTT
CDR3: CASSLAGLSNQPQHF

size: few
D: .
V: TRBV7-2
J: TRBJ1-5
DNA: TGTGCCAGCAGCTTAGGGGTCTATCAGCCCCAGCATTTT
CDR3: CASSLGVYQPQHF

size: few
D: .
V: TRBV30
J: TRBJ1-5
DNA: TGTGCCTGGAGTGGTGGGGTAGAGCAGCCCCAGCATTTT
CDR3: CAWSGGVEQPQHF

size: .
D: .
V: TRBV30
J: TRBJ2-3
DNA: TGTGCCTGGAGTGTCACAGATACGCAGTATTTT
CDR3: CAWSVTDTQYF

size: few
D: .
V: TRBV7-8
J: TRBJ1-5
DNA: TGTGCCAGCAGCTGGGTCGGTGGGCAGCCCCAGCATTTT
CDR3: CASSWVGGQPQHF

size: few
D: TRBD1
V: TRBV2
J: TRBJ1-5
DNA: TGTGCCAGCAGTGCCGGGACAGGGGATCAGCCCCAGCATTTT
CDR3: CASSAGTGDQPQHF

size: .
D: .
V: TRBV27
J: TRBJ2-5
DNA: TGTGCCAGCAGTTTACAGGGGTCCCAAGAGACCCAGTACTTC
CDR3: CASSLQGSQETQYF

size: few
D: .
V: TRBV7-3
J: TRBJ2-5
DNA: TGTGCCAGCAGCTTAAGCGGGCAAGAGACCCAGTACTTC
CDR3: CASSLSGQETQYF

size: once
D: .
V: TRBV30
J: TRBJ1-1
DNA: TGTGCCTGGAGTCCCCGGGGCAGATACACTGAAGCTTTCTTT
CDR3: CAWSPRGRYTEAFF

size: .
D: TRBD1
V: TRBV29-1
J: TRBJ2-7
DNA: TGCAGCGTTGACGACAGGGGGCCCGAGCAGTACTTC
CDR3: CSVDDRGPEQYF

size: .
D: .
V: TRBV7-8
J: TRBJ2-1
DNA: TGTGCCAGCAGTAAACCGGGACTGCGATACAATGAGCAGTTCTTC
CDR3: CASSKPGLRYNEQFF

size: .
D: .
V: TRBV5-4
J: TRBJ2-7
DNA: TGTGCCAGCAGCACGGACACAACCTACGAGCAGTACTTC
CDR3: CASSTDTTYEQYF

size: .
D: .
V: TRBV5-1
J: TRBJ2-3
DNA: TGCGCCAGCAGCTTAAGACAGGCGGAAGATACGCAGTATTTT
CDR3: CASSLRQAEDTQYF

size: .
D: TRBD2
V: TRBV6-5
J: TRBJ2-1
DNA: TGTGCCAGCAGTTACAGCGGGGTCTCTGGTTATGAGCAGTTCTTC
CDR3: CASSYSGVSGYEQFF

size: .
D: .
V: TRBV29-1
J: TRBJ1-3
DNA: TGCAGCGTTGTGAACGTAGCCGGGCCCGACTCTGGAAACACCATATATTTT
CDR3: CSVVNVAGPDSGNTIYF

size: .
D: .
V: TRBV7-2
J: TRBJ1-5
DNA: TGTGCCAGCAGCTTAGATACAGGGCCCATCCCCCAGCATTTT
CDR3: CASSLDTGPIPQHF

size: few
D: .
V: TRBV10-2
J: TRBJ1-3
DNA: TGCGCCAGCACGGAAGGGAACACCATATATTTT
CDR3: CASTEGNTIYF

size: .
D: .
V: TRBV27
J: TRBJ1-1
DNA: TGTGCCAGCAGTTTATTGGGCACTGAAGCTTTCTTT
CDR3: CASSLLGTEAFF

size: few
D: .
V: TRBV30
J: TRBJ1-3
DNA: TGTGCCTGGAGTGTCGCGAGCTCTGGAAACACCATATATTTT
CDR3: CAWSVASSGNTIYF

size: .
D: .
V: TRBV6-5
J: TRBJ2-7
DNA: TGTGCCAGCAGGAGGGACGGTAGCTCCTACGAGCAGTACTTC
CDR3: CASRRDGSSYEQYF

size: few
D: .
V: TRBV30
J: TRBJ1-1
DNA: TGTGCCTGGAGTCCGGGACGTTCGGGCACTGAAGCTTTCTTT
CDR3: CAWSPGRSGTEAFF

size: few
D: .
V: TRBV30
J: TRBJ1-4
DNA: TGTGCCTGGAGTAATAGTATGGGACGGGTTAATGAAAAACTGTTTTTT
CDR3: CAWSNSMGRVNEKLFF

size: .
D: TRBD1
V: TRBV27
J: TRBJ1-2
DNA: TGTGCCAGCAGTTTATTTCTCGGGACAGGGAGCTCTGGCTACACCTTC
CDR3: CASSLFLGTGSSGYTF

size: few
D: .
V: TRBV10-3
J: TRBJ1-1
DNA: TGTGCCATCAGTGAGTCGATGGCGAACACTGAAGCTTTCTTT
CDR3: CAISESMANTEAFF

size: .
D: .
V: TRBV4-1
J: TRBJ2-3
DNA: TGCGCCAGCAGCCATGGACATATGGATACGCAGTATTTT
CDR3: CASSHGHMDTQYF

size: .
D: .
V: TRBV2
J: TRBJ2-1
DNA: TGTGCCAGCATAGAGCAGGGCAATGAGCAGTTCTTC
CDR3: CASIEQGNEQFF

size: .
D: TRBD2
V: TRBV4-3
J: TRBJ2-1
DNA: TGCGCCAGCAGCCAAGATACTAGCGGGGGGTACAATGAGCAGTTCTTC
CDR3: CASSQDTSGGYNEQFF

size: .
D: .
V: TRBV5-5
J: TRBJ1-4
DNA: TGTGCCAGCAGCCGAACAGGGAAGGCTAATGAAAAACTGTTTTTT
CDR3: CASSRTGKANEKLFF

size: .
D: TRBD1
V: TRBV27
J: TRBJ2-1
DNA: TGTGCCAGCAGTTCTGGACAGGGGGTTTACAATGAGCAGTTCTTC
CDR3: CASSSGQGVYNEQFF

size: .
D: .
V: TRBV7-9
J: TRBJ2-7
DNA: TGTGCCAGCAGCTTTTTCGGATCCTACGAGCAGTACTTC
CDR3: CASSFFGSYEQYF

size: few
D: TRBD1
V: TRBV7-9
J: TRBJ2-5
DNA: TGTGCCAGCAGTTACAATAGTGGGGCAAAGGGGACAGTCCAAGAGACCCAGTACTTC
CDR3: CASSYNSGAKGTVQETQYF

size: few
D: .
V: TRBV29-1
J: TRBJ1-2
DNA: TGCAGCGTTGACTTGACAGAATTCCATGGCTACACCTTC
CDR3: CSVDLTEFHGYTF

size: .
D: .
V: TRBV10-3
J: TRBJ1-2
DNA: TGTGCCGTTGGGACGGATTATGGCTACACCTTC
CDR3: CAVGTDYGYTF

size: .
D: TRBD1
V: TRBV19
J: TRBJ2-7
DNA: TGTGCCAGTAGTATGGAGGGACAGGGGAACTCCTACGAGCAGTACTTC
CDR3: CASSMEGQGNSYEQYF

size: few
D: TRBD1
V: TRBV19
J: TRBJ2-3
DNA: TGTGCCAGTAGTGACAGGGTAGGCACAGATACGCAGTATTTT
CDR3: CASSDRVGTDTQYF

size: .
D: TRBD1
V: TRBV5-6
J: TRBJ2-7
DNA: TGTGCCAGCAGCCCAGGACAGGGGCGCTACGAGCAGTACTTC
CDR3: CASSPGQGRYEQYF

size: .
D: .
V: TRBV27
J: TRBJ1-5
DNA: TGTGCCAGCAGTTATGGGGGGGGTAGCAATCAGCCCCAGCATTTT
CDR3: CASSYGGGSNQPQHF

size: .
D: .
V: TRBV6-5
J: TRBJ2-2
DNA: TGTGCCAGCAGTTATGACCGCACCGGGGAGCTGTTTTTT
CDR3: CASSYDRTGELFF

size: .
D: .
V: TRBV11-2
J: TRBJ2-3
DNA: TGTGCCAGCAGCTTAGGACCAGATACGCAGTATTTT
CDR3: CASSLGPDTQYF